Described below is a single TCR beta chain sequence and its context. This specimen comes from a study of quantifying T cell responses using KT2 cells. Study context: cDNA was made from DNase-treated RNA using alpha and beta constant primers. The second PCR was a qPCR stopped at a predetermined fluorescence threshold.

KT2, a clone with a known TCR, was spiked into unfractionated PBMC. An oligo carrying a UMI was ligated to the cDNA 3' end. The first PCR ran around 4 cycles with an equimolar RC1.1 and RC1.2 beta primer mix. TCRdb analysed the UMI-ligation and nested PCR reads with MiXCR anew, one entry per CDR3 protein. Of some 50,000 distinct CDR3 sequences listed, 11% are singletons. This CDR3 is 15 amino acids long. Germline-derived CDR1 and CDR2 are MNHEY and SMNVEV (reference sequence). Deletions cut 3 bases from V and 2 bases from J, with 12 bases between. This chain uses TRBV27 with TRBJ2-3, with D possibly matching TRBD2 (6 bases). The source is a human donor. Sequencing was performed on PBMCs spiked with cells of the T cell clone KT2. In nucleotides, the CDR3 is TGTGCCAGCAGTTTCACTAGCTTTACCACAGATACGCAGTATTTT. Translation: CASSFTSFTTDTQYF.